The rows below give T cell receptor beta chains drawn from one sample of a study of T cell changes during pregnancy in multiple sclerosis. Libraries were prepared by immunoSEQ multiplex PCR; TCRdb keeps only in-frame clonotypes and omits some of them. The sample shows 40,000 or so clones, 91% of them seen only once. Sequencing used CD8+ T cells from peripheral blood mononuclear cells, obtained in the second trimester of pregnancy. The source of these receptors is a female donor with multiple sclerosis, enrolled in a pregnancy study. Both conserved end residues are part of each CDR3. Each record gives: CDR3 protein, CDR3 DNA, J gene, D gene, clone size, V gene. D genes are given only for firm matches. Size is stated for part of the rows, as once, few or many counts, or as a class when the clone is expanded.

CDR3 protein: CASSQEATVATNEKLFF
CDR3 DNA: TGTGCCAGCAGCCAAGAGGCAACAGTCGCAACTAATGAAAAACTGTTTTTT
J gene: TRBJ1-4
D gene: .
clone size: once
V gene: TRBV4-2

CDR3 protein: CASSDSGGGTTDTQYF
CDR3 DNA: TGTGCCAGCAGTGACTCGGGCGGGGGGACCACAGATACGCAGTATTTT
J gene: TRBJ2-3
D gene: TRBD2
clone size: .
V gene: TRBV6-4

CDR3 protein: CASGRTGSYEQYF
CDR3 DNA: TGTGCCAGCGGCAGGACAGGATCTTATGAGCAGTACTTC
J gene: TRBJ2-7
D gene: TRBD1
clone size: .
V gene: TRBV11-2

CDR3 protein: CASSQDQNRVGEKLFF
CDR3 DNA: TGCGCCAGCAGCCAAGATCAGAACAGGGTGGGTGAAAAACTGTTTTTT
J gene: TRBJ1-4
D gene: .
clone size: .
V gene: TRBV4-3

CDR3 protein: CASGLDSPSLVQHF
CDR3 DNA: TGTGCTAGTGGTTTGGACTCCCCAAGTTTGGTCCAGCATTTT
J gene: TRBJ1-5
D gene: .
clone size: few
V gene: TRBV12-5

CDR3 protein: CASSPTGGGPYNEQFF
CDR3 DNA: TGTGCCAGCAGCCCGACGGGCGGGGGCCCTTACAATGAGCAGTTCTTC
J gene: TRBJ2-1
D gene: .
clone size: .
V gene: TRBV11-2

CDR3 protein: CASSLSLYEQYF
CDR3 DNA: TGTGCCAGCAGCCTATCGTTGTACGAGCAGTACTTC
J gene: TRBJ2-7
D gene: .
clone size: .
V gene: TRBV7-9

CDR3 protein: CASGLTVNTEAFF
CDR3 DNA: TGTGCCAGCGGACTGACGGTGAACACTGAAGCTTTCTTT
J gene: TRBJ1-1
D gene: .
clone size: .
V gene: TRBV2

CDR3 protein: CASSVEPSSYNEQFF
CDR3 DNA: TGTGCCAGCAGCGTGGAGCCGAGCTCCTACAATGAGCAGTTCTTC
J gene: TRBJ2-1
D gene: .
clone size: .
V gene: TRBV9

CDR3 protein: CASSLLAGGLGNTDTQYF
CDR3 DNA: TGTGCCAGCAGCCTCCTAGCGGGGGGGCTGGGGAACACAGATACGCAGTATTTT
J gene: TRBJ2-3
D gene: TRBD2
clone size: .
V gene: TRBV7-3

CDR3 protein: CASRTGNSYNEQFF
CDR3 DNA: TGTGCCAGCAGGACCGGGAATTCCTACAATGAGCAGTTCTTC
J gene: TRBJ2-1
D gene: .
clone size: once
V gene: TRBV27

CDR3 protein: CASSPGEGRPGYGYTF
CDR3 DNA: TGTGCCAGCTCACCCGGAGAGGGCCGGCCCGGTTATGGCTACACCTTC
J gene: TRBJ1-2
D gene: .
clone size: .
V gene: TRBV18

CDR3 protein: CASSGTGNIQYF
CDR3 DNA: TGTGCCAGTAGCGGAACAGGGAACATTCAGTACTTC
J gene: TRBJ2-4
D gene: .
clone size: .
V gene: TRBV19

CDR3 protein: CASSPELAGPVQETQYF
CDR3 DNA: TGTGCCAGCTCACCAGAACTAGCGGGACCGGTACAAGAGACCCAGTACTTC
J gene: TRBJ2-5
D gene: TRBD2
clone size: .
V gene: TRBV18

CDR3 protein: CASSLWTNLGLLTDTQYF
CDR3 DNA: TGTGCCAGCAGCTTATGGACTAATCTGGGGCTCTTGACAGATACGCAGTATTTT
J gene: TRBJ2-3
D gene: .
clone size: .
V gene: TRBV13

CDR3 protein: CASSLQHKYEQYF
CDR3 DNA: TGTGCCAGCAGTTTGCAACACAAATACGAGCAGTACTTC
J gene: TRBJ2-7
D gene: .
clone size: .
V gene: TRBV27